This record covers a single TCR beta chain. The source of the sample is a study of T cell changes during pregnancy in multiple sclerosis. Per germline, CDR1 SGHAT and CDR2 FQDESV (reference sequence). The CDR3 is made up of 16 amino acids. Trimming shortened V by 5 bases and J by 0 bases, and 16 bases separated the two germline ends. Profiled with immunoSEQ multiplex PCR; TCRdb holds only in-frame clones, not every one. Of just under 70,000 clones listed, roughly 89% were seen once; the top ten hold roughly 0.85%. The clonotype was recovered from a female donor with multiple sclerosis, enrolled in a pregnancy study. The sample here was peripheral blood, taken in the second trimester of pregnancy. The V call is TRBV11-1, the J call TRBJ1-1, with D possibly TRBD1 on 6 matching bases. Here the CDR3 reads CASSVPGHSMNTEAFF. The DNA of the CDR3 is TGTGCCAGCAGCGTCCCGGGACACTCCATGAACACTGAAGCTTTCTTT.